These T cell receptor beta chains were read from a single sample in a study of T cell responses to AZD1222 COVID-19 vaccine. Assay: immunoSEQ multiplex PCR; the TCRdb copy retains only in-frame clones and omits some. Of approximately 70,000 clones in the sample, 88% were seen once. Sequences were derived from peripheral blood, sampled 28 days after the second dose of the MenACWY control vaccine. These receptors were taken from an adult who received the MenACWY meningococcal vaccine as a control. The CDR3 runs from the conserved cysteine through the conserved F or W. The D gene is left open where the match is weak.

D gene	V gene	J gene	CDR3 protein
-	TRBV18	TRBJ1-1	CASSLTRGLNTEAFF
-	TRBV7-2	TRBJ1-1	CASSSRIPGAGDTEAFF
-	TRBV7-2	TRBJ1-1	CASSLVPNTEAFF
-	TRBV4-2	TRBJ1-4	CASSQVREKLFF
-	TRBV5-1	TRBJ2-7	CASSFLGDHYYEQYF
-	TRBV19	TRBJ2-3	CASSSLRGIFGTDTQYF
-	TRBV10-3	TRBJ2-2	CATDDGNTGELFF
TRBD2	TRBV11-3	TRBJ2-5	CASSSPAGRYQETQYF
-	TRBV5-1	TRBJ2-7	CASGGQSSYEQYF
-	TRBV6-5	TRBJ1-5	CASSRGRASNQPQHF
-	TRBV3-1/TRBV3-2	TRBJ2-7	CASSQVETGIAEQYF
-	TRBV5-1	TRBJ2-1	CASSLRQDSSSYNEQFF
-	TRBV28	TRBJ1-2	CASSFLLADQFSGREDYGYTF
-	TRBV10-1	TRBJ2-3	CASSEATTLTDTQYF
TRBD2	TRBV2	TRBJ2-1	CASTVAGTHEQFF
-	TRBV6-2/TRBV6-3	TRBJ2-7	CASSYGTTGTYEQYF